This T cell receptor (beta chain) originates from a study of T cell repertoires in cytomegalovirus infection. V gave up 2 bases and J gave up 1 base; unmatched junction bases: 8. The CDR3 length is 19 residues. Per the germline V gene, CDR1 is MNHNS and CDR2 is SASEGT. One entry per CDR3 protein results from TCRdb running MiXCR on the reads. The data contain 300,000 to 400,000 distinct CDR3 sequences, approximately 9.5% of them seen just once; the ten biggest clones take up 3.5% to 4.5%. The chain uses TRBV6-1 and TRBJ2-3; 14 bases line up with TRBD2. This receptor was taken from a human donor in good health (CMV status not recorded). Some clones in this sample may be carry-over from other donors' samples. Input material: PBMCs. CDR3 sequence: CASSELRLAGGPGTDTQYF. As DNA, the CDR3 is TGTGCCAGCAGTGAATTAAGACTAGCGGGAGGGCCTGGCACAGATACGCAGTATTTT.